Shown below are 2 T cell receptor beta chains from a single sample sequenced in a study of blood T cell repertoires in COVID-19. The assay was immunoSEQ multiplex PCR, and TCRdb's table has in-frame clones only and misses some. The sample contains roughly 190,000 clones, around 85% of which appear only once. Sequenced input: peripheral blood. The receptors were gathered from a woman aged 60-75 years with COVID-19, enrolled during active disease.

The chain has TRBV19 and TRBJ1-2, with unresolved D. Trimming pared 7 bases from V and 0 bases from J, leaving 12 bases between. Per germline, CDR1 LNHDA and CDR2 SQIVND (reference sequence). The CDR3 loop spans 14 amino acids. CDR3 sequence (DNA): TGTGCCAGTACCCGGACTGGACCTAACTATGGCTACACCTTC. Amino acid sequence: CASTRTGPNYGYTF. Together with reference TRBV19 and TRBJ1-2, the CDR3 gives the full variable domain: DGGITQSPKYLFRKEGQNVTLSCEQNLNHDAMYWYRQDPGQGLRLIYYSQIVNDFQKGDIAEGYSVSREKKESFPLTVTSAQKNPTAFYLCASTRTGPNYGYTFGSGTRLTVV.

The CDR3 DNA sequence: TGTGCCAGCAGTGAAGGGACAGGGGTAGCTTTCTTT. It yields the protein CASSEGTGVAFF. V and J are TRBV6-1 and TRBJ1-1, with 9 bases lining up with TRBD1. The CDR3 consists of 12 residues. The V gene's germline CDR1 is MNHNS and CDR2 SASEGT. The trim removed 1 base at V and 10 bases at J, leaving 1 base unmatched.